The sequence of this T cell receptor beta chain was determined in a study of cytomegalovirus exposure and HLA in healthy donors (dated by TCRdb to 2017 to 2019). Regarding the complete study: An earlier analysis of about 530 of the donors reported approximately 280 Gb of sequence data and 95 million to 130 million unique TCR beta sequences obtained from roughly 170 million T cells. A later analysis re-examined previously published TCR beta repertoires from just over 650 donors and added high-resolution HLA genotyping to investigate patterns of TCR occurrence. Every repertoire in the discovery cohort had been generated on one and the same sequencing platform. Besides the first cohort of hundreds of subjects, a separate validation cohort made up of roughly 130 different subjects was used. A later genetic analysis used genome-wide SNP genotypes for about 60% of the roughly 700 donors, treating that subset as a discovery cohort. Around 320 gigabases of sequencing data and roughly 90 million unique TCR sequences were included in an early release covering around 650 HLA-typed donors. Of the 300 to 400 genotyped donors, approximately 82% fell in the genetic ancestry cluster associated with self-reported Caucasian donors. Across roughly 420 genotyped donors of the cohort, an average of roughly 200,000 unique TCR beta nucleotide sequences per donor were sequenced, and roughly 20% of those sequences were non-productive. An earlier analysis of 587 of the donors used high-throughput TCR beta sequencing to judge whether each TCR beta V gene segment behaved as functional or pseudogenic. Class I and class II HLA loci were covered by the typing at four-digit resolution. The study profiled the T cell repertoires of 500 to 800 subjects by immunosequencing and related them to cytomegalovirus serostatus. Donor age, sex, ethnicity and CMV serostatus were compiled together with the repertoire data. Typing coverage differed by locus: A, B, C, DRB1 and DQB1 were typed in roughly 629-630 donors, DQA1 in approximately 520, DPA1 in around 610, and DPB1 in around 490. Rather than using new phenotypic data, the later analysis identified candidate immune exposures from TCR beta sequences and from how often those sequences occurred across donors. The study aimed to test whether signatures of past pathogen exposure could be identified by cataloging public T cell receptors. Four to six DR-DQ haplotypes were handled as single units for association and clustering, since linkage in the cohort was strong. High-throughput TCR immunosequencing, statistical association of individual TCRs with disease status, and machine learning were combined to predict cytomegalovirus infection status.

The CDR3 goes from the cysteine to the phenylalanine over 15 residues. The CDR3 DNA has 45 bases and is translated from base 1. The V end gives up 5 bases and the J end 1 base, leaving 2 bases in the junction not matched to a gene. The germline V gene (reference sequence) sets CDR1 to LNHDA and CDR2 to SQIVND. The cohort consisted of 670 or so healthy bone marrow donors. At the time of sampling, all cohort members were nominally healthy, though unrecorded immune exposures were likely present. Of the 700 or so cohort members, approximately 280 had positive CMV serostatus and roughly 330 had negative CMV serostatus, and CMV serostatus was not recorded for the donor. Each donor provided a peripheral blood sample, and peripheral blood mononuclear cells were used for TCR beta sequencing. The Qiagen DNeasy Blood Extraction Kit was used to extract genomic DNA from the blood cell samples. On this clone: Its antigen is currently not known. The record has no base qualities; no much larger clone is one base away.

Beyond this particular receptor, the publication reports: An association between a missense DCLRE1C variant and V-gene and J-gene trimming of TCR beta chains was found in a later genetic analysis and replicated in an independent cohort. Three of the identified cytomegalovirus-associated TCR beta chains were confirmed in vitro to be specific for cytomegalovirus antigens. A later genetic analysis reported fewer N-insertions in productive TCRs among donors in an Asian-associated ancestry cluster than the roughly 620-donor mean. In a later analysis, TCR association rates were found to vary across HLA loci, with the most associated TCRs seen for DRB1 alleles and the fewest for HLA-C alleles. Cytomegalovirus status was reported to be diagnosed by the classifier with high specificity and sensitivity in both the original and validation cohorts. Broadly in line with IMGT annotations, most TCR beta V segments showed up in productive rearrangements about 87% or about 30% of the time in an earlier analysis of roughly 590 of the donors. The earlier analysis of 587 of the donors excluded 15 to 20 rarely observed V segments, including chromosome 9 orphons, because counts were too low. A further reported finding was that TCR beta sequences accurately predicted the HLA-A and HLA-B alleles for most subjects in the first cohort. Assigning TCR associations to individual alleles was difficult when HLA alleles, especially DR and DQ, strongly co-occurred. For the cohort, immune exposure information was limited to CMV serostatus. Most TCR sequences were seen in very few donors, while some public TCRs were found in many individuals. The study gave a list of under 200 TCR beta chains associated with cytomegalovirus. The presence/absence analyses assumed that sequencing depth was roughly uniform across donors, and that assumption may not be true. Some IMGT-functional V segments, including TRBV6-2 and TRBV6-3, could not be told apart with the 87-base-pair reads, so those segments were excluded. Because some donors lacked HLA typing at each locus, the association tests relied only on the typed subset. The authors suggested that the approach could potentially be generalized to other disease states and immunological phenotypes. Most CMV-associated TCR beta chains appeared to be HLA-restricted in a later analysis, and the HLA associations seemed to be driven largely by CMV exposure. Linkage disequilibrium might explain the correlated functional status among segregating V segments, but an unknown experimental factor could not be excluded. At a false discovery rate of 0.05, a later analysis linked 15,000 to 20,000 TCR beta sequences to specific HLA alleles. This cohort had only TCR beta chains sequenced, and the lack of alpha or paired-chain data limited which features could be detected. A later analysis reported that several top co-occurrence clusters appeared linked to parvovirus B19, influenza, CMV and Epstein-Barr virus. The sequencing pipeline was judged likely to have produced a cluster of highly shared sequence variants as a technical artifact. A later analysis found that HLA-associated TCR beta chains were more clonally expanded and had lower generation probabilities than equally common non-associated chains.

Receptors were amplified or captured by the immunoSEQ multiplex PCR assay. The multiplex PCR relied on a mix of 60 forward primers for TCR Vbeta segments and 13 reverse primers for TCR Jbeta segments. The CDR3 region of rearranged TCR beta genes was amplified from genomic DNA by a multiplex PCR assay. Amplified TCR beta libraries were sequenced as 87-base-pair reads on the Illumina HiSeq System. On the authors' methods: In a later analysis, tens of millions of unique TCR beta chains were counted across the 500 to 850 repertoires, and about 9.9 million of these chains were shared by at least two donors. To remove PCR and sequencing errors, raw reads were error-corrected and collapsed into unique sequences using a nearest-neighbor algorithm that merged closely related sequences. Alignment of CDR3 sequences to IMGT reference sequences was used to assign V, D and J gene segments. For a sequence to be retained, a match of at least six nucleotides to both a V gene segment and a J gene segment was required. Rearrangements were called productive when the CDR3 lacked stop codons and stayed in frame with V and J; all others were non-productive. CDR3 was defined according to IMGT convention as the region running from the second conserved V-encoded cysteine to the conserved J-encoded phenylalanine. The earlier analysis of 450 to 750 of the donors excluded any sequence lacking an unambiguous match to a single V gene segment. An earlier analysis of 587 of the donors called V segments functional above 56.7% productive rearrangements and segregating when the between-donor standard deviation exceeded 5%. A statistical classification framework was built for diagnosing cytomegalovirus status from the catalog of TCR beta chain sequences. A later analysis assigned V and J genes by comparing TCR nucleotide sequences with IMGT/GENE-DB human TR gene sequences. The TCRdist pipeline was used in a later analysis to assign CDR3 sequences and most-parsimonious VDJ recombination scenarios. In a later analysis, every TCR beta chain was defined by the combination of its CDR3 amino acid sequence and its V-gene family, and reads without a unique V-gene family were dropped. A later analysis removed 600 or so highly shared, low-generation-probability nucleotide sequences to deal with suspected cross-contamination and a sequencing artifact. A later analysis calculated a clonal expansion index for each public chain from normalized within-repertoire ranks of inferred template counts. In a later analysis, generation probabilities were computed with a VDJ recombination model fitted to out-of-frame rearrangements, and the resulting probabilities were checked against IGoR. A later analysis scored TCR-TCR, TCR-HLA and TCR-CMV co-occurrence with hypergeometric tests, applying a repertoire-size bias correction to TCR pairs. In a later analysis, false discovery rates were estimated by permuting HLA or CMV assignments 20 times. In a later analysis, co-occurring TCRs were grouped using DBSCAN, with TCRdist sequence similarity added in when clustering inside HLA-allele-positive subsets. Co-occurrence clustering excluded repertoires with fewer than 30,000 or more than 120,000 public chains, plus five with anomalous nucleotide sharing. TCRdb's version of the immuneACCESS table is confined to in-frame rearrangements and falls short of the full clone set. An unresolved V gene accounts for under half of the shortfall where checked; the remainder is of unknown origin. V and J calls plus clone size are reproduced from that table; the DNA served to infer D and trimming. Here the sample has 95,000 to 150,000 clones; over 75% occur a single time. Jointly, the top ten make up 3.5% to 4.5% of the sample.

Sequencing input: PBMCs. The chain couples TRBV19 to TRBJ2-3; 11 central nucleotides agree with TRBD2. This sequence was found in a human donor in good health. In nucleotide form, the sequence is TGTGCCAGTAGTTCGGGACTAGCGGGCACAGATACGCAGTATTTT. The encoded protein is CASSSGLAGTDTQYF.